This T cell receptor beta chain was obtained from a study of CD8 T cells in Susac syndrome. Random hexamers were used to reverse transcribe an amount of roughly 0.45 to 1 ug RNA. TCRdb reanalysed the immunoSEQ multiplex PCR reads using MiXCR and keeps one entry per CDR3 protein. In the table there are about 130,000 distinct CDR3 sequences, 85% to 95% of which are singletons. Germline V gene data show CDR1 as DFQATT and CDR2 as SNEGSKA (reference sequence). The CDR3 runs 15 residues. V trimming: 5 bases; J trimming: 5 bases; junction bases outside the gene matches: 12. Sequencing used CD8+ T cells from PBMCs. This receptor was obtained from a human donor with Susac syndrome. V gene TRBV20-1 combines with J gene TRBJ2-7; the match to TRBD1 covers 10 bases. The CDR3 DNA reads as TGCAGTGCTCAAGATTCCTTAGGGACAGGGGACGAGCAGTACTTC. Its translation is CSAQDSLGTGDEQYF.